The following is a TCR beta chain sequence with its context. The data were taken from a study of blood T cell repertoires in COVID-19. Study-level information: Whether acute or convalescent, the COVID-19 samples came from the United States, Italy and Spain. Sources were T cells, B-cell-depleted T cells, or PBMCs; the material itself was cDNA or gDNA.

Authors' methods: Estimated nucleated cell counts came from reference gene primer amplification. TCRdb's copy holds only in-frame clones and misses some; the assay was immunoSEQ multiplex PCR. The V and J calls and clone size are taken from that table; D and trimming were inferred from the DNA. The table has a few hundred thousand clones, about 90% seen once. Germline V gene data show CDR1 as SGHRS and CDR2 as YFSETQ. Trimming cost V 3 bases and J 4 bases, with 11 bases left between them. The CDR3 runs 13 residues. Assignments of participants to cohorts depended upon their own reported clinical history.

Sequenced sample: PBMCs or T cells enriched from blood (not recorded which). The chain uses TRBV5-1 and TRBJ2-7, with D perhaps matching TRBD1 (6 bases). This clonotype originated in a man in his forties in a cohort exposed to, infected with or recovered from COVID-19 (not recorded which). In DNA form, the CDR3 reads TGCGCCAGCAGCTGGTCAGGGGAATACGAGCAGTACTTC. As protein: CASSWSGEYEQYF.